Presented here are 11 T cell receptor beta chains from one specimen sequenced in a study of blood T cell repertoires in COVID-19. Profiled with immunoSEQ multiplex PCR; TCRdb holds only in-frame clones, not every one. The sample consists of 150,000 or so clones, about 76% of them appearing once. Sequencing was carried out using peripheral blood. These receptors were collected from a woman aged 65 to 85 with COVID-19, enrolled during active disease.

This chain links TRBV15 with TRBJ1-1; D call uncertain. Germline values: CDR1 LNHNV, CDR2 YYDKDF (reference sequence). The CDR3 is 16 residues long. Trimming removed 1 base at V and 8 bases at J, with 20 bases between. CDR3 in DNA: TGTGCCACCAGCAGAGGAGGGTTTGTGGGAGACCACGAAGCTTTCTTT. Protein product: CATSRGGFVGDHEAFF.

The chain joins TRBV5-1 to TRBJ1-3; D uncertain. Looked up from germline, CDR1 is SGHRS and CDR2 is YFSETQ. The V end lost 9 bases, the J end lost 2 bases, and 12 bases lay between the germline ends. The CDR3 length is 13 residues. The CDR3 bases are TGCGCCACCGTGGCCGTCCCTGGAAACACCATATATTTT. Translating gives CATVAVPGNTIYF. Combining the CDR3 with reference TRBV5-1 and TRBJ1-3 gives the whole variable domain KAGVTQTPRYLIKTRGQQVTLSCSPISGHRSVSWYQQTPGQGLQFLFEYFSETQRNKGNFPGRFSGRQFSNSRSEMNVSTLELGDSALYLCATVAVPGNTIYFGEGSWLTVV.

This chain connects TRBV3-1 (or the pseudogene TRBV3-2) to TRBJ1-6, with TRBD1 matching 7 bases. CDR1 and CDR2 from the germline V gene are LGHDT and YNNKEL (reference sequence). This CDR3 contains 15 residues. V shed 0 bases and J 7 bases; nucleotides not matched to a gene: 3. The CDR3 DNA reads TGTGCCAGCAGCCAAGAGGACAGGCGAAATTCACCCCTCCACTTT. Its protein product is CASSQEDRRNSPLHF.

V and J are TRBV24-1 and TRBJ2-1; 8 bases align to TRBD1. V trimming: 4 bases; J trimming: 4 bases; junction bases outside the gene matches: 11. Looked up from germline, CDR1 is KGHDR and CDR2 is SFDVKD. The CDR3 runs 17 residues. CDR3 in amino acids: CATSDKLPGQEYNEQFF. DNA of the CDR3: TGTGCCACCAGTGACAAATTGCCGGGACAGGAGTACAATGAGCAGTTCTTC.

The chain carries TRBV27 and TRBJ1-6; 9 bases line up with TRBD1. Per the germline V gene, CDR1 is MNHEY and CDR2 is SMNVEV (reference sequence). This CDR3 is 14 amino acids long. V shed 4 bases and J 9 bases; nucleotides not matched to a gene: 4. The CDR3 bases are TGTGCCAGCAGTTGGGGACAGGGAGGTTCACCCCTCCACTTT. It codes for CASSWGQGGSPLHF.

This clone was found once. V is TRBV6-2 or TRBV6-3 and J is TRBJ2-1, with D maybe TRBD2 (6 bases). In germline, CDR1 is MNHEY, CDR2 SVGEGT. The CDR3 has 14 residues. Trimming removed 6 bases at V and 6 bases at J, with 15 bases between. CDR3 nucleotides: TGTGCCAGCAGCGTTCCCGGGACTTTCAATGAGCAGTTCTTC. Translated, it gives CASSVPGTFNEQFF.

The chain is built from TRBV28 and TRBJ1-1, with D unclear. The CDR3 has 11 amino acids. Germline V lookup: CDR1 MDHEN, CDR2 SYDVKM. V lost 5 bases to trimming and J lost 8 bases, with 9 bases between them. CDR3 residues: CASSPTREAFF. CDR3 nucleotide sequence: TGTGCCAGCAGTCCAACTAGGGAAGCTTTCTTT.

This sequence joins TRBV11-2 and TRBJ2-7; D unresolved. The CDR3 totals 13 residues. CDR1 and CDR2 from the germline V gene are SGHAT and FQNNGV. V lost 1 base and J 3 bases, leaving 7 bases between the germline ends. CDR3 coding DNA: TGTGCCAGCAGCTTAGGTGGCTTCTACGAGCAGTACTTC. Translating gives CASSLGGFYEQYF.

This clone appeared once. V is TRBV19 and J is TRBJ2-6; possible D gene TRBD1, 6 bases. The CDR3 covers 16 residues. CDR1 and CDR2 (germline): LNHDA, SQIVND (reference sequence). V lost 6 bases and J lost 0, with 12 bases in between. CDR3 sequence: CASSLTGNSGANVLTF. CDR3 DNA sequence: TGTGCCAGTAGCTTGACAGGCAACTCTGGGGCCAACGTCCTGACTTTC.

The chain recombines TRBV4-1 with TRBJ2-6; D unclear. Germline values: CDR1 MGHRA, CDR2 YSYEKL. CDR3 length: 18 residues. The ends were cut back, 0 bases at V and 0 bases at J, with 12 bases in the middle. CDR3 DNA sequence: TGCGCCAGCAGCCAAGAGGGTGTGGAGCTCTCTGGGGCCAACGTCCTGACTTTC. This encodes CASSQEGVELSGANVLTF.

CDR3 protein: CASSPGQGVFSPLHF. The CDR3 DNA sequence: TGTGCCAGCAGTCCAGGACAGGGGGTTTTCTCACCCCTCCACTTT. The rearrangement joins TRBV7-2 to TRBJ1-6, with TRBD1 matching over 10 bases. Germline CDR1 reads SGHTA; CDR2 reads FQGNSA. The CDR3 spans 15 residues. Losses at the gene ends were 6 bases for V and 10 bases for J; bases not matched to a gene: 9.